This T cell receptor (beta chain) came from a study of blood T cell repertoires in COVID-19. Background on the study: PBMCs, B-cell-depleted T cells, or T cells were the source of the cDNA or gDNA that made up the material.

The trim removed 5 bases at V and 5 bases at J, leaving 16 bases unmatched. Germline V gene sequence: CDR1 SEHNR, CDR2 FQNEAQ (reference sequence). There are 17 residues in the CDR3. In the original analysis: Nucleated cell counts were estimated from reference gene primer amplification. Libraries were prepared by immunoSEQ multiplex PCR; TCRdb keeps only in-frame clonotypes and omits some of them. V, J and clone size reflect that table, while D and trimming were determined from the DNA. The sample lists 390,000 or so clones, roughly four fifths occurring once. Residents of about two dozen US areas, aged about 18 to 95 years, made up the participants. Participants had their cohort set by participant-reported clinical history.

The clonotype comes from a woman aged 45-65 years who had recovered from COVID-19. The chain combines TRBV7-9 with TRBJ2-5; 8 bases are a match to TRBD2. The sample comprised PBMCs or T cells enriched from blood (not recorded which). The CDR3 DNA is TGTGCCAGCAGCAACCCAATCGGCGGGACTAGAGGGGAGACCCAGTACTTC. Protein sequence: CASSNPIGGTRGETQYF.